These 28 T cell receptor beta chains share one sample of origin, sequenced in a study of cytomegalovirus exposure and HLA in healthy donors. Sequencing used immunoSEQ multiplex PCR; TCRdb keeps in-frame clones, though not all of them. The sample has 150,000 to 200,000 clones; more than 75% are singletons. The source material was PBMCs. Every receptor here comes from a woman under 30 in good health and CMV-seronegative.

This clone was seen a single time. This chain connects TRBV5-5 to TRBJ2-1; the match to TRBD2 covers 12 bases. The CDR3 length is 17 residues. The germline gives CDR1 SGHKS, CDR2 YYEKEE (reference sequence). The J segment lost 8 bases and the V segment lost 2 bases, leaving 11 bases of the junction unmatched. CDR3 nucleotides: TGTGCCAGCAGCTTTAGCCAAGGACTAGCGGGATGGGATGAGCAGTTCTTC. Translating gives CASSFSQGLAGWDEQFF.

This chain uses TRBV5-1 with TRBJ2-5; a possible D gene is TRBD1 (6 bases). CDR3 length: 16 amino acids. CDR1 SGHRS and CDR2 YFSETQ come from the germline V gene. Deletions cut 3 bases from V and 5 bases from J, with 20 bases between. CDR3 protein: CASSSGMGALSETQYF. The CDR3 DNA sequence: TGCGCCAGCAGCTCGGGCATGGGGGCGTTATCGGAGACCCAGTACTTC.

The chain combines TRBV9 with TRBJ1-1; D perhaps matches TRBD1 (5 bases). V was clipped by 0 bases and J by 2 bases, with 11 bases between them. CDR3 length: 15 residues. The germline CDR1 and CDR2 sequences are SGDLS and YYNGEE. The CDR3 sequence: CASSVVPGVNTEAFF. The CDR3 DNA follows: TGTGCCAGCAGCGTAGTCCCGGGGGTCAACACTGAAGCTTTCTTT.

V gene TRBV25-1 combines with J gene TRBJ2-3; the D gene is possibly TRBD2 (6 bases). This CDR3 is built from 13 residues. The V end lost 4 bases, the J end lost 2 bases, and 7 bases lay between the germline ends. CDR1 and CDR2 from the germline V gene are MGHDK and SYGVNS. The CDR3 region is CASSGTNTDTQYF. Written as DNA, the CDR3 is TGTGCCAGCAGTGGGACTAACACAGATACGCAGTATTTT.

This chain uses TRBV9 with TRBJ1-1, with a possible D match to TRBD1 (5 bases). From germline, CDR1 is SGDLS and CDR2 YYNGEE. The CDR3 is 13 amino acids. Between the trimmed V and J ends, which lost 4 bases and 6 bases, there was a span of 13 bases. The CDR3 loop is CASSLEWGAEAFF. In nucleotides, the CDR3 is TGTGCCAGCAGCCTCGAGTGGGGGGCTGAAGCTTTCTTT.

This chain joins TRBV6-6 and TRBJ2-7, with 10 bases fitting TRBD1. The ends lost 8 bases at V and 1 base at J; junction bases unmatched: 2. Germline values: CDR1 MNHNY, CDR2 SVGAGI (reference sequence). The CDR3 is made up of 13 amino acids. The CDR3 bases are TGTGCCAGCTCGGGACAGGGGTCCTACGAGCAGTACTTC. As protein: CASSGQGSYEQYF.

The rearrangement uses TRBV9 and TRBJ2-2; no clear D. CDR1 SGDLS and CDR2 YYNGEE come from the germline V gene. Trimming took 3 bases from V and 5 from J, leaving 8 bases between them. This CDR3 has 13 residues. For the CDR3, the DNA is TGTGCCAGCAGCGCCACTATGACCGGGGAGCTGTTTTTT. It codes for CASSATMTGELFF.

The J gene is TRBJ2-5, the V gene TRBV13; D remains ambiguous. The CDR3 runs 14 residues. Germline CDR1 is PRHDT and CDR2 is FYEKMQ (reference sequence). Trimming cost V 2 bases and J 1 base, with 8 bases left between them. The DNA of the CDR3 is TGTGCCAGCAGCTTAAAACAGTTCCAAGAGACCCAGTACTTC. It encodes CASSLKQFQETQYF.

CDR3 bases: TGCGCCAGCAGCTTCATCGAGAGTTCCTACAATGAGCAGTTCTTC. It codes for CASSFIESSYNEQFF. This chain connects TRBV5-1 to TRBJ2-1; D call uncertain. Germline CDR1 and CDR2: SGHRS and YFSETQ. CDR3 length equals 15 residues. Deletions cut 2 bases from V and 1 base from J, with 10 bases between.

V gene TRBV7-2 combines with J gene TRBJ1-1; 9 positions agree with TRBD1. Trimming at V came to 1 base and at J to 7 bases, leaving 7 bases not matched to a gene. CDR1 is SGHTA, CDR2 FQGNSA, per germline. The CDR3 spans 15 residues. The CDR3 is CASSLVGTGSHEAFF. The CDR3 DNA sequence: TGTGCCAGCAGCTTAGTAGGGACAGGGAGTCATGAAGCTTTCTTT.

CDR3 coding DNA: TGCGCCAGCAGCTTAGCCGGGACTAGCGTATTTGCGCAGTATTTT. Its protein product is CASSLAGTSVFAQYF. The chain employs TRBV5-1 and TRBJ2-3; 10 bases line up with TRBD2. The germline V gene encodes CDR1 SGHRS and CDR2 YFSETQ. The CDR3 spans 15 residues. V trimming: 2 bases; J trimming: 10 bases; junction bases outside the gene matches: 10.

The chain uses TRBV4-2 and TRBJ2-7, with D possibly matching TRBD2 (5 bases). Germline assignment: CDR1 LGHNA and CDR2 YNFKEQ. The CDR3 has 15 amino acids. V lost 2 bases and J lost 4, with 15 bases in between. DNA of the CDR3: TGTGCCAGCAGCCAAATCCCATCCGGGAAGTACGAGCAGTACTTC. Translation gives CASSQIPSGKYEQYF.

The chain is built from TRBV11-2 and TRBJ1-6; D is unresolved. Germline lookup yields CDR1 SGHAT and CDR2 FQNNGV. CDR3 length equals 16 residues. Trimming shortened V by 4 bases and J by 7 bases, and 17 bases separated the two germline ends. CDR3 coding DNA: TGTGCCAGCAGCTCGACGCATCGAACGGGAAATTCACCCCTCCACTTT. This gives the protein CASSSTHRTGNSPLHF.

The chain uses TRBV5-1 and TRBJ1-1; D uncertain. V was cut by 2 bases and J by 3 bases, with 14 bases left in between. The CDR3 spans 15 residues. Germline assignment: CDR1 SGHRS and CDR2 YFSETQ. The CDR3, as DNA: TGCGCCAGCAGCTTAACGGGGAAGGCGGACACTGAAGCTTTCTTT. It specifies CASSLTGKADTEAFF.

The genes are TRBV10-3 and TRBJ2-3, with D tentatively TRBD2 (5 bases). Trimming pared 10 bases from V and 0 bases from J, leaving 8 bases between. CDR1 and CDR2 from the germline V gene are ENHRY and SYGVKD. This CDR3 comprises 12 residues. CDR3 sequence (DNA): TGTGCCACGAGGACTAGCACAGATACGCAGTATTTT. The encoded protein is CATRTSTDTQYF.

In its sample, this clone was seen once. The chain is built from TRBV6-5 and TRBJ1-2; no firm D call. CDR1 and CDR2 (germline): MNHEY, SVGAGI. This CDR3 is 15 amino acids long. Trimming took 0 bases from V and 4 from J, leaving 12 bases between them. The CDR3 DNA is TGTGCCAGCAGTTACTCGGCGGCAGACGGCTATGGCTACACCTTC. This translates into CASSYSAADGYGYTF.

For the CDR3, the DNA is TGTGCCAGCAGGGGCAACCAAGAGACCCAGTACTTC. It encodes CASRGNQETQYF. The chain employs TRBV2 and TRBJ2-5; no reliable D call. This CDR3 contains 12 residues. The germline V gene encodes CDR1 SNHLY and CDR2 FYNNEI. Trimming took 6 bases from V and 0 from J, leaving 5 bases between them.

The rearrangement joins TRBV11-3 to TRBJ2-2; 9 bases align to TRBD1. The CDR3 spans 14 residues. CDR1 and CDR2 from the germline V gene are SGHNT and YENEEA. V was pared by 5 bases and J by 5 bases, with 3 bases of the junction left unmatched. This CDR3 reads CASSATGGTGELFF. Here the CDR3 DNA reads TGTGCCAGCAGCGCGACAGGGGGAACCGGGGAGCTGTTTTTT.

The chain carries TRBV2 and TRBJ2-7; 10 positions match TRBD1. Germline-derived CDR1 and CDR2 are SNHLY and FYNNEI. J lost 6 bases, V lost 11 bases, and 10 bases had no gene match. The CDR3 runs to 13 residues. The CDR3 bases are TGTGCCGGAAGACAGGGGGCAATTCCCGAGCAGTACTTC. Translation gives CAGRQGAIPEQYF. The variable domain in full, completed from reference TRBV2 and TRBJ2-7, reads EPEVTQTPSHQVTQMGQEVILRCVPISNHLYFYWYRQILGQKVEFLVSFYNNEISEKSEIFDDQFSVERPDGSNFTLKIRSTKLEDSAMYFCAGRQGAIPEQYFGPGTRLTVT.

The J gene is TRBJ2-1, the V gene TRBV7-3, with 8 positions matching TRBD2. The trim removed 5 bases at V and 4 bases at J, leaving 4 bases unmatched. The CDR3 has 14 residues. Per the germline V gene, CDR1 is SGHTA and CDR2 is FQGTGA. This CDR3 is CASSPGGGYNEQFF. CDR3 DNA sequence: TGTGCCAGCAGCCCCGGGGGGGGATACAATGAGCAGTTCTTC.

This chain uses TRBV7-2 with TRBJ2-7; 11 bases are a match to TRBD2. With V trimmed by 5 bases and J by 4 bases, 10 bases remained unmatched. Germline lookup yields CDR1 SGHTA and CDR2 FQGNSA. This CDR3 comprises 16 residues. In DNA form, the CDR3 reads TGTGCCAGCAGCCTAAGCAGACTAGCGGGAACATACGAGCAGTACTTC. It codes for CASSLSRLAGTYEQYF.

The chain combines TRBV5-5 with TRBJ2-1; 8 bases line up with TRBD2. Germline assignment: CDR1 SGHKS and CDR2 YYEKEE (reference sequence). The junction had 8 bases not matched to a gene; V was cut back by 1 base and J by 8 bases. This CDR3 has 15 amino acids. The CDR3: CASSLTSGSEYEQFF. The CDR3 nucleotides read TGTGCCAGCAGCTTGACAAGCGGGAGTGAATATGAGCAGTTCTTC.

The chain uses TRBV7-9 and TRBJ1-1; possibly TRBD1 for D (5 bases). CDR1 is SEHNR, CDR2 FQNEAQ, per germline (reference sequence). With 2 bases removed from V and 5 bases from J, the gap between germline ends came to 12 bases. CDR3 length: 14 residues. CDR3 loop: CASSLQGGETEAFF. The CDR3 DNA follows: TGTGCCAGCAGCTTACAGGGCGGGGAAACTGAAGCTTTCTTT.

This clone has only one observation. This chain connects TRBV29-1 to TRBJ2-4; D is uncertain. The germline V gene has CDR1 SQVTM and CDR2 ANQGSEA. Trimming stripped 3 bases from V and 2 bases from J, with 2 bases between. The CDR3 has 11 residues. The DNA of the CDR3 is TGCAGCGTTGATACCAAAAACATTCAGTACTTC. Its translation: CSVDTKNIQYF.

This chain connects TRBV5-1 to TRBJ2-1, with TRBD1 matching over 7 bases. The germline V gene has CDR1 SGHRS and CDR2 YFSETQ. Trimming cost V 0 bases and J 4 bases; bases outside gene matches: 4. There are 15 residues in the CDR3. DNA for the CDR3: TGCGCCAGCAGCTTGGAGGGGGACAGATACAATGAGCAGTTCTTC. Its translation: CASSLEGDRYNEQFF. The complete variable domain, with remaining parts taken from reference TRBV5-1 and TRBJ2-1, reads KAGVTQTPRYLIKTRGQQVTLSCSPISGHRSVSWYQQTPGQGLQFLFEYFSETQRNKGNFPGRFSGRQFSNSRSEMNVSTLELGDSALYLCASSLEGDRYNEQFFGPGTRLTVL.

Only a few counts were recorded for this clone. The V gene is TRBV5-6, the J gene TRBJ2-1; D is undetermined. V gave up 0 bases and J gave up 4 bases, with 14 bases separating them. Germline CDR1 and CDR2: SGHDT and YYEEEE. The CDR3 consists of 16 residues. The CDR3 DNA follows: TGTGCCAGCAGCTTGGGGTCGTTTGCGGATTACAATGAGCAGTTCTTC. It codes for CASSLGSFADYNEQFF. The whole variable domain, filled in from reference TRBV5-6 and TRBJ2-1, reads DAGVTQSPTHLIKTRGQQVTLRCSPKSGHDTVSWYQQALGQGPQFIFQYYEEEERQRGNFPDRFSGHQFPNYSSELNVNALLLGDSALYLCASSLGSFADYNEQFFGPGTRLTVL.

The rearrangement links TRBV7-6 to TRBJ2-1; 9 positions match TRBD2. V was clipped by 6 bases and J by 7 bases; unmatched bases: 16. The CDR3 has 17 amino acids. CDR1 SGHVS and CDR2 FNYEAQ come from the germline V gene. In nucleotides, the CDR3 is TGTGCCAGCAGGAACCCACTAGCGGGCGGGGTGAAAAATGAGCAGTTCTTC. It is translated as CASRNPLAGGVKNEQFF.

In its sample, this clone was seen once. This rearrangement joins TRBV12-5 to TRBJ2-2; 10 bases map to TRBD2. V shed 6 bases, J shed 7 bases, and the junction held 11 bases outside the gene matches. The CDR3 covers 16 residues. In germline, CDR1 is LGHNT, CDR2 FRNRAP. CDR3 sequence reads: CASGISSGSWSGELFF. DNA of the CDR3: TGTGCTAGTGGCATATCTAGCGGGAGCTGGAGCGGGGAGCTGTTTTTT. Full variable domain (missing parts from reference TRBV12-5 and TRBJ2-2): DARVTQTPRHKVTEMGQEVTMRCQPILGHNTVFWYRQTMMQGLELLAYFRNRAPLDDSGMPKDRFSAEMPDATLATLKIQPSEPRDSAVYFCASGISSGSWSGELFFGEGSRLTVL.